Each of the 22 T cell receptor beta chains below was sequenced from the same sample in a study of T cell responses to AZD1222 COVID-19 vaccine. The assay was immunoSEQ multiplex PCR, and TCRdb's table has in-frame clones only and misses some. The data hold 150,000 or so clones, with approximately 90% observed a single time. The sample consisted of peripheral blood, taken on day 0 of AZD1222 vaccination. Every receptor here comes from an adult in good health.

The chain has TRBV7-2 and TRBJ2-7, with D possibly matching TRBD1 (5 bases). Germline V CDR1 and CDR2: SGHTA, FQGNSA. CDR3 length: 13 amino acids. The V end lost 5 bases, the J end lost 7 bases, and 15 bases lay between the germline ends. The DNA for the CDR3 is TGTGCCAGCAGCATCGCAGGGCCAAGGGAGCAGTACTTC. It yields the protein CASSIAGPREQYF.

This rearrangement joins TRBV5-1 to TRBJ1-2, with 8 bases that match TRBD1. The trim removed 0 bases at V and 8 bases at J, leaving 18 bases unmatched. Germline CDR1 SGHRS, CDR2 YFSETQ. The CDR3 has 18 amino acids. CDR3 sequence: CASSLAPRTGSPSGGYTF. As DNA, the CDR3 is TGCGCCAGCAGCTTGGCCCCGCGGACAGGGTCCCCAAGCGGAGGCTACACCTTC.

This chain uses TRBV19 with TRBJ2-1; 10 bases agree with TRBD2. This CDR3 has 16 residues. Trimming removed 5 bases from V and 2 bases from J; junction bases left unmatched: 6. The germline V gene has CDR1 LNHDA and CDR2 SQIVND (reference sequence). CDR3 in amino acids: CASSYLAGVPYNEQFF. As DNA, the CDR3 is TGTGCCAGTAGTTACCTAGCGGGAGTCCCCTACAATGAGCAGTTCTTC.

The CDR3 reads CASTRGLARTDTQYF. The CDR3 region has the DNA TGCGCCAGCACCCGGGGACTAGCGAGAACAGATACGCAGTATTTT. The chain carries TRBV5-1 and TRBJ2-3; 10 bases line up with TRBD2. This CDR3 region has 15 residues. Trimming took 6 bases from V and 3 from J; bases not matched to a gene: 7. Germline V gene lookup returns CDR1 SGHRS and CDR2 YFSETQ.

This sequence joins TRBV6-2 or TRBV6-3 and TRBJ1-1, with D tentatively TRBD1 (5 bases). V lost 4 bases, J lost 0 bases, and 6 bases lay in between. The CDR3 length is 13 residues. Germline V gene sequence: CDR1 MNHEY, CDR2 SVGEGT. The CDR3 sequence is CASSWGLNTEAFF. The CDR3 nucleotides are TGTGCCAGCAGTTGGGGGTTGAACACTGAAGCTTTCTTT.

The V gene is TRBV7-9, the J gene TRBJ1-4; a possible D gene is TRBD1 (6 bases). Trimming pared 6 bases from V and 7 bases from J, leaving 15 bases between. CDR3 length equals 14 residues. CDR1 and CDR2 (germline): SEHNR, FQNEAQ (reference sequence). CDR3 amino acids: CASRPPQGGEKLFF. DNA of the CDR3: TGTGCCAGCAGACCGCCACAGGGCGGTGAAAAACTGTTTTTT.

The chain employs TRBV6-2 or TRBV6-3 and TRBJ2-7; D remains ambiguous. V shed 0 bases and J shed 5 bases, with 11 bases lying between them. This CDR3 is 14 amino acids long. Germline values: CDR1 MNHEY, CDR2 SVGEGT. CDR3 sequence: CASSYSIGSNEQYF. CDR3 coding DNA: TGTGCCAGCAGTTACTCCATAGGGTCCAACGAGCAGTACTTC.

This chain links TRBV6-2 or TRBV6-3 with TRBJ1-2, with 7 bases fitting TRBD1. This CDR3 spans 14 amino acids. Trimming took 5 bases from V and 4 from J; bases not matched to a gene: 7. Germline lookup yields CDR1 MNHEY and CDR2 SVGEGT. In nucleotides, the CDR3 is TGTGCCAGCAGTCGACCGACAGGGCCCTATGGCTACACCTTC. Translation gives CASSRPTGPYGYTF.

The J gene is TRBJ1-3, the V gene TRBV2; D is ambiguous. V was trimmed by 1 base and J by 0 bases, leaving 4 bases between them. Germline V lookup: CDR1 SNHLY, CDR2 FYNNEI. CDR3 size: 14 residues. The CDR3 protein is CASSEEGSGNTIYF. CDR3 nucleotides: TGTGCCAGCAGTGAAGAGGGCTCTGGAAACACCATATATTTT.

The chain couples TRBV7-2 to TRBJ1-5; D possibly corresponds to TRBD1 (5 bases). The CDR3 has 15 residues. V gave up 1 base and J gave up 5 bases, with 12 bases separating them. CDR1 is SGHTA and CDR2 is FQGNSA in the germline V gene. The DNA for the CDR3 is TGTGCCAGCAGCTTAGGTCAGGGTCTCGATCAGCCCCAGCATTTT. Amino acids: CASSLGQGLDQPQHF.

This clone turned up a few times. The rearrangement uses TRBV7-2 and TRBJ2-7; 7 bases are shared with TRBD2. CDR3 size: 15 residues. Germline CDR1 is SGHTA and CDR2 is FQGNSA. V shed 4 bases and J 3 bases; nucleotides not matched to a gene: 9. In nucleotides, the CDR3 is TGTGCCAGCAGCTACACGGGGGGAGCCAGCTACGAGCAGTACTTC. This sequence encodes CASSYTGGASYEQYF.

The V gene is TRBV11-2, the J gene TRBJ2-7; 11 bases match TRBD2. After removal of 1 base from V and 4 bases from J, the junction contained 6 bases not matched to a gene. The V gene's germline CDR1 is SGHAT and CDR2 FQNNGV. This CDR3 spans 16 amino acids. This chain's CDR3 is CASSLVTSGSVYEQYF. CDR3 coding DNA: TGTGCCAGCAGCTTAGTTACTAGCGGGAGTGTGTACGAGCAGTACTTC.

The V call is TRBV5-8, the J call TRBJ2-5, with 16 bases lining up with TRBD2. After removal of 4 bases from V and 4 bases from J, the junction contained 10 bases not matched to a gene. Germline CDR1 is SGHTS and CDR2 is YDEGEE. This CDR3 is 18 amino acids long. Here the CDR3 reads CASSQGTSGRASAETQYF. CDR3 bases: TGTGCCAGCAGCCAGGGGACTAGCGGGAGGGCTTCGGCAGAGACCCAGTACTTC.

The chain couples TRBV18 to TRBJ2-5; D is perhaps TRBD2 (6 bases). In germline, CDR1 is KGHSH, CDR2 LQKENI. V lost 3 bases and J lost 5, with 13 bases in between. The CDR3 has 14 residues. Written as DNA, the CDR3 is TGTGCCAGCTCACCGGCGCCGGGAGCGGAGACCCAGTACTTC. This sequence encodes CASSPAPGAETQYF.

The V and J genes are TRBV12-3 or TRBV12-4 and TRBJ2-5, with 8 bases that match TRBD2. This CDR3 comprises 12 residues. The V segment lost 7 bases and the J segment 5 bases; nucleotides outside the gene matches: 3. The CDR3 loop reads CASTGGGETQYF. The CDR3, as DNA: TGTGCCAGCACCGGGGGGGGTGAGACCCAGTACTTC.

This sequence joins TRBV12-3 or TRBV12-4 and TRBJ2-2; D is uncertain. V lost 6 bases to trimming and J lost 1 base, with 3 bases between them. The CDR3 spans 12 residues. The CDR3 bases are TGTGCCAGCAGGTTGAACACCGGGGAGCTGTTTTTT. Amino acid sequence: CASRLNTGELFF.

The V call is TRBV30, the J call TRBJ1-5, with 9 bases aligning to TRBD1. The CDR3 runs to 15 residues. Germline trimming cut 2 bases from V and 4 bases from J; bases unmatched to any gene: 6. Germline CDR1 is GTSNPN and CDR2 is SVGIG (reference sequence). In DNA form, the CDR3 reads TGTGCCTGGAGTTATTGGGACAGGGAAAATCAGCCCCAGCATTTT. It translates to CAWSYWDRENQPQHF. The whole variable domain, filled in from reference TRBV30 and TRBJ1-5, reads SQTIHQWPATLVQPVGSPLSLECTVEGTSNPNLYWYRQAAGRGLQLLFYSVGIGQISSEVPQNLSASRPQDRQFILSSKKLLLSDSGFYLCAWSYWDRENQPQHFGDGTRLSIL.

The chain couples TRBV18 to TRBJ2-7, with 7 positions matching TRBD1. V lost 5 bases to trimming and J lost 5 bases; unmatched junction nucleotides: 3. The CDR3 extends over 12 amino acids. Germline lookup yields CDR1 KGHSH and CDR2 LQKENI. In DNA form, the CDR3 reads TGTGCCAGCTCATCCGGACAGGACGAGCAGTACTTC. The encoded protein is CASSSGQDEQYF.

This chain connects TRBV18 to TRBJ1-4, with D maybe TRBD1 (6 bases). The ends were cut back, 4 bases at V and 7 bases at J, with 16 bases in the middle. The CDR3 is 15 residues long. Germline CDR1 and CDR2: KGHSH and LQKENI. The CDR3 DNA follows: TGTGCCAGCTCACAGGGGGACCCCACGGGTGAAAAACTGTTTTTT. This gives the protein CASSQGDPTGEKLFF.

This chain uses TRBV14 with TRBJ1-1; D remains unclear. Germline-derived CDR1 and CDR2 are SGHDN and FVKESK. The CDR3 totals 13 residues. The V and J ends lost 2 bases and 5 bases respectively, with 9 bases between them. CDR3 in amino acids: CASSQSISTEAFF. CDR3 sequence (DNA): TGTGCCAGCAGCCAATCTATATCGACTGAAGCTTTCTTT.

V gene TRBV7-9 combines with J gene TRBJ1-5; D remains ambiguous. This CDR3 has 16 amino acids. Trimming removed 1 base from V and 1 base from J, with 11 bases in between. Germline-derived CDR1 and CDR2 are SEHNR and FQNEAQ (reference sequence). The CDR3 loop is CASSLVLGQSNQPQHF. The CDR3 coding sequence is TGTGCCAGCAGCTTAGTACTTGGGCAAAGCAATCAGCCCCAGCATTTT.

The chain employs TRBV7-6 and TRBJ2-7; D is possibly TRBD1 (5 bases). Trimming removed 0 bases at V and 7 bases at J, with 13 bases between. The CDR3 extends over 14 amino acids. Germline CDR1 SGHVS, CDR2 FNYEAQ. The CDR3 loop reads CASSLAQGLREQYF. The DNA of the CDR3 is TGTGCCAGCAGCTTAGCCCAGGGTCTAAGGGAGCAGTACTTC.